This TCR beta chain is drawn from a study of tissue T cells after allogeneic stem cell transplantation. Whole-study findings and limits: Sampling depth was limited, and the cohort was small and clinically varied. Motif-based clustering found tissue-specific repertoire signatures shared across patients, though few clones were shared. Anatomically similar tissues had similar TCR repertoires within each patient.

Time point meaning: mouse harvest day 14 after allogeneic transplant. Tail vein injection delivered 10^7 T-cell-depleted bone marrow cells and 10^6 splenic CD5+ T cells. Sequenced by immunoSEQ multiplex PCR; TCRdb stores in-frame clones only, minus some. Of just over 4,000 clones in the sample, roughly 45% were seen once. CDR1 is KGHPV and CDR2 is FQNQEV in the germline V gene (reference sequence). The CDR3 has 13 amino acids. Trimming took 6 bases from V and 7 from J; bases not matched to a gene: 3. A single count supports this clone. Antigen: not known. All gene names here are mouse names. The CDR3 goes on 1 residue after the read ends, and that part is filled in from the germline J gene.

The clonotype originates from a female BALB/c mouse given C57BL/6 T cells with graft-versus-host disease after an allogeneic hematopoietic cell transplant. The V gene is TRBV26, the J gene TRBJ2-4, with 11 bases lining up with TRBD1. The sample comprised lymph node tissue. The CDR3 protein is CASRDRGHYTLYF. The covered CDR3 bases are TGTGCCAGCAGGGACAGGGGGCATTACACCTTGTAC.